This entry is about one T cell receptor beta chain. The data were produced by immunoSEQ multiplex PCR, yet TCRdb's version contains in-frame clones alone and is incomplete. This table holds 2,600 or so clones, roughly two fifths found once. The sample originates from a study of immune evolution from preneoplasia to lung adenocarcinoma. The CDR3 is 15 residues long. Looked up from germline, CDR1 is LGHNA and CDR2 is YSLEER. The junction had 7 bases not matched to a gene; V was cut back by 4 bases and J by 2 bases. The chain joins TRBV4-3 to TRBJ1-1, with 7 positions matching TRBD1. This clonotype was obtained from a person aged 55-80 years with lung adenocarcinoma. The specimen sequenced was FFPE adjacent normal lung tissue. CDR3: CASSRDSWANTEAFF. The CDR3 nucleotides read TGCGCCAGCAGCCGGGACAGTTGGGCTAACACTGAAGCTTTCTTT.